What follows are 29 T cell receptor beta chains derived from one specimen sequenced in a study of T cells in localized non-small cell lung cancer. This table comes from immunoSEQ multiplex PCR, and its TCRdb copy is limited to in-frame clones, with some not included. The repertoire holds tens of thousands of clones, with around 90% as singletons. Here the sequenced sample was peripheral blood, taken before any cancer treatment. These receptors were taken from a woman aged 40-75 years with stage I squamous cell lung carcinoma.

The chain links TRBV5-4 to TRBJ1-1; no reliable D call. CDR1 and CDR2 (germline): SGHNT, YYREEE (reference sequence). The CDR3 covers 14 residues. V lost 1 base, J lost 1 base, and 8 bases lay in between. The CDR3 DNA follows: TGTGCCAGCAGCTTGAGGCACGAGAACACTGAAGCTTTCTTT. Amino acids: CASSLRHENTEAFF.

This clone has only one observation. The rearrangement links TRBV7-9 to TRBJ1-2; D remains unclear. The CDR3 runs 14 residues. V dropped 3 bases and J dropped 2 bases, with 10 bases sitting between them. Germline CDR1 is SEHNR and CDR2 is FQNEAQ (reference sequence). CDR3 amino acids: CASSFLGGNYGYTF. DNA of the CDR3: TGTGCCAGCAGCTTCTTAGGTGGCAACTATGGCTACACCTTC. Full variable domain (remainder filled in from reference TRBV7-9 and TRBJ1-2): DTGVSQNPRHKITKRGQNVTFRCDPISEHNRLYWYRQTLGQGPEFLTYFQNEAQLEKSRLLSDRFSAERPKGSFSTLEIQRTEQGDSAMYLCASSFLGGNYGYTFGSGTRLTVV.

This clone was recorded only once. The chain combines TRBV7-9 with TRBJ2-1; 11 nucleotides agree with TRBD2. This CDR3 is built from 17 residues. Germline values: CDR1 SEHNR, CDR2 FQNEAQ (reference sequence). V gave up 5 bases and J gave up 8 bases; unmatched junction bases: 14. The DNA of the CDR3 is TGTGCCAGCAGCCCTACTATATTAGCGGGGGGGCAAGATGAGCAGTTCTTC. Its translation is CASSPTILAGGQDEQFF.

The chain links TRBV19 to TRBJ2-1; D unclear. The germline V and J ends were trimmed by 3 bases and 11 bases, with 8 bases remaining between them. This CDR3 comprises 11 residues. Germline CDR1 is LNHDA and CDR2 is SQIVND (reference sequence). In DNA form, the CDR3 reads TGTGCCAGTAGTATCGGGCTAAAGCAGTTCTTC. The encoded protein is CASSIGLKQFF. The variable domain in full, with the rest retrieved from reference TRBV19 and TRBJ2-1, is DGGITQSPKYLFRKEGQNVTLSCEQNLNHDAMYWYRQDPGQGLRLIYYSQIVNDFQKGDIAEGYSVSREKKESFPLTVTSAQKNPTAFYLCASSIGLKQFFGPGTRLTVL.

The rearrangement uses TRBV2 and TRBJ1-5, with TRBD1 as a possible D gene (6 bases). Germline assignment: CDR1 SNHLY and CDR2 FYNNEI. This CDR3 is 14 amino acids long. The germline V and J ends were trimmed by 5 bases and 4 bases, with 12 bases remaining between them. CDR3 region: CASSLTGRNQPQHF. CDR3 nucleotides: TGTGCCAGCAGTCTAACAGGGAGGAATCAGCCCCAGCATTTT.

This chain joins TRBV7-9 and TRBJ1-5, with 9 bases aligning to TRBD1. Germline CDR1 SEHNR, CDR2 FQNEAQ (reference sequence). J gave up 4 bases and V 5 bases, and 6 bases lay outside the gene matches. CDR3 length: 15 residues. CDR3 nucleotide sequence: TGTGCCAGCAGCATAGGACAGGGGCCAAATCAGCCCCAGCATTTT. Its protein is CASSIGQGPNQPQHF. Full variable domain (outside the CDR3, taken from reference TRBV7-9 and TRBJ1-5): DTGVSQNPRHKITKRGQNVTFRCDPISEHNRLYWYRQTLGQGPEFLTYFQNEAQLEKSRLLSDRFSAERPKGSFSTLEIQRTEQGDSAMYLCASSIGQGPNQPQHFGDGTRLSIL.

CDR3 sequence reads: CASGLEPGGYGYTF. CDR3 DNA: TGTGCTAGTGGTTTGGAGCCTGGGGGCTATGGCTACACCTTC. The chain is built from TRBV12-5 and TRBJ1-2; TRBD1 is a possible D gene (5 bases). The germline V gene encodes CDR1 LGHNT and CDR2 FRNRAP. The V end lost 1 base, the J end lost 4 bases, and 10 bases lay between the germline ends. This CDR3 is built from 14 residues.

Here the CDR3 reads CASSFPLSGANVLTF. CDR3 nucleotide sequence: TGTGCCAGCAGCTTTCCGCTGAGTGGGGCCAACGTCCTGACTTTC. The V call is TRBV5-6, the J call TRBJ2-6; D gene unclear. Germline V gene data show CDR1 as SGHDT and CDR2 as YYEEEE. V lost 2 bases, J lost 3 bases, and 9 bases lay in between. This CDR3 contains 15 residues.

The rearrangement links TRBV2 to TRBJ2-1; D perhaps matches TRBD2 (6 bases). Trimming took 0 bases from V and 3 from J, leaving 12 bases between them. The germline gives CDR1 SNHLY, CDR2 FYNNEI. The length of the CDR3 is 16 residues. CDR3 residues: CASSEAWGLDYNEQFF. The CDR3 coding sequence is TGTGCCAGCAGTGAAGCGTGGGGACTCGACTACAATGAGCAGTTCTTC.

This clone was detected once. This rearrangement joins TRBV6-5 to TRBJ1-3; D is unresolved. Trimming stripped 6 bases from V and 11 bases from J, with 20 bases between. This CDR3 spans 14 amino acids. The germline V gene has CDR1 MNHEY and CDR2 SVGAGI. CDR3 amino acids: CASSSPGRSPAIYF. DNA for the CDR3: TGTGCCAGCAGCAGCCCGGGGAGGAGCCCAGCCATATATTTT.

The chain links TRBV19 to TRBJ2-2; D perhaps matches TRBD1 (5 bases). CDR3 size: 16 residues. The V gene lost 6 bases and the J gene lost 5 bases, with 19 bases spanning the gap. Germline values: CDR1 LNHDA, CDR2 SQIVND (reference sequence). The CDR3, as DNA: TGTGCCAGTAGACCCGTCGCCAGGGTAGGGACCGGGGAGCTGTTTTTT. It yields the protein CASRPVARVGTGELFF.

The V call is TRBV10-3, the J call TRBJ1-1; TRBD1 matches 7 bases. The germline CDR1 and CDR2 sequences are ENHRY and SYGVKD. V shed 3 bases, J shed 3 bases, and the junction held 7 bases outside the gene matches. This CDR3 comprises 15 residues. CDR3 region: CAISDPGTADTEAFF. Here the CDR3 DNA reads TGTGCCATCAGTGACCCTGGGACAGCCGACACTGAAGCTTTCTTT.

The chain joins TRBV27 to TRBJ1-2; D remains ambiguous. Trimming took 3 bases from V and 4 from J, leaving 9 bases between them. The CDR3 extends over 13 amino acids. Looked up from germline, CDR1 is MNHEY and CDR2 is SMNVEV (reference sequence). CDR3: CASSLRTGYGYTF. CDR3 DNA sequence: TGTGCCAGCAGTTTGAGGACGGGCTATGGCTACACCTTC.

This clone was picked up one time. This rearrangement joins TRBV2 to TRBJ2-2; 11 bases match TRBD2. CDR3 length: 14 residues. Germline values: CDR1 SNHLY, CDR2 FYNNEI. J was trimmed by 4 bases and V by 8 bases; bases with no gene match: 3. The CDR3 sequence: CASDLAGGTGELFF. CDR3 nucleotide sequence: TGTGCCAGCGATCTAGCGGGAGGCACCGGGGAGCTGTTTTTT.

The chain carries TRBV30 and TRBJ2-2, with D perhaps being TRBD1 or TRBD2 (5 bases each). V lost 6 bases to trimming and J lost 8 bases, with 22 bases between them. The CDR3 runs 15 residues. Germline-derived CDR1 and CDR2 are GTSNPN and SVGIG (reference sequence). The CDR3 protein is CACRRTGTVGGELFF. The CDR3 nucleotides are TGTGCCTGCCGCAGAACCGGGACCGTGGGTGGGGAGCTGTTTTTT.

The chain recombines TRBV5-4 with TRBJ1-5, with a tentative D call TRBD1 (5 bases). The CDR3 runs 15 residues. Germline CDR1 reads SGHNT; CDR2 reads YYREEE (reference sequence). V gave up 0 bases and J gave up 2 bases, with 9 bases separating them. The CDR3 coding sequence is TGTGCCAGCAGCTTGGGGGGGTTGGGCAATCAGCCCCAGCATTTT. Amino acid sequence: CASSLGGLGNQPQHF.

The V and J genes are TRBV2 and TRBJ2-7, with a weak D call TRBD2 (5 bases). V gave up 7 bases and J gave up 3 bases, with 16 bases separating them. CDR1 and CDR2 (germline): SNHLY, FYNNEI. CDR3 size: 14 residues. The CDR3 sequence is CASILGPAGYEQYF. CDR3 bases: TGTGCCAGCATACTAGGTCCCGCGGGCTACGAGCAGTACTTC.

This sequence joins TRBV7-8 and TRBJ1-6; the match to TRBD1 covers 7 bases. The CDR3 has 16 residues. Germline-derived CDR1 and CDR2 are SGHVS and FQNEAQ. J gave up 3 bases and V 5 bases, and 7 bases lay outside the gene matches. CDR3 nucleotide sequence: TGTGCCAGCAGCGAACGGGCAGGGGGCTATAATTCACCCCTCCACTTT. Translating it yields CASSERAGGYNSPLHF.

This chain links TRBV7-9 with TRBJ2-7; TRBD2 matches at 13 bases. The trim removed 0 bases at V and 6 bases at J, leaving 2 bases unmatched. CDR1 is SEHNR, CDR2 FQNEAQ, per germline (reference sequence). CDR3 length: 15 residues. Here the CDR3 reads CASSLAGTSGAEQYF. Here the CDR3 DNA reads TGTGCCAGCAGCTTAGCTGGGACTAGCGGGGCCGAGCAGTACTTC.

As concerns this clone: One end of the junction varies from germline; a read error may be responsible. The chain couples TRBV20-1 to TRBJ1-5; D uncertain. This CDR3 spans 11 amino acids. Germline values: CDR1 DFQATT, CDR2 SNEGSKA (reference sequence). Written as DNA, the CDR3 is TGCAGTGCCAGAGACCGGAGGGCCCAGCATTTT. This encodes CSARDRRAQHF.

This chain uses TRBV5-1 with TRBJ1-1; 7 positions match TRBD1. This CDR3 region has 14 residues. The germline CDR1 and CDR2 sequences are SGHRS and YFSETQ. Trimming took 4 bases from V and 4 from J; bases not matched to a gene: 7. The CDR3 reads CASSLDREGTEAFF. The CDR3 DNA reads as TGCGCCAGCAGCCTAGACAGGGAGGGCACTGAAGCTTTCTTT.

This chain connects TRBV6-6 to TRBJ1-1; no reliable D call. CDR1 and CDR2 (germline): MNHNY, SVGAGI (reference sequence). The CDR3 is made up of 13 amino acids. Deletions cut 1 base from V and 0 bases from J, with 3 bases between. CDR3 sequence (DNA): TGTGCCAGCAGTTACTTCTTGAACACTGAAGCTTTCTTT. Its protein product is CASSYFLNTEAFF.

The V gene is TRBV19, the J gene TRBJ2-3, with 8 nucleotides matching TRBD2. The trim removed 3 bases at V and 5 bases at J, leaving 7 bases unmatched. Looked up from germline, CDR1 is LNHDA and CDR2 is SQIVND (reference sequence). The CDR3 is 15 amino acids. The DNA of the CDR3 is TGTGCCAGTAGTATCCCGGGGGGGCCTGAAGATACGCAGTATTTT. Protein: CASSIPGGPEDTQYF.

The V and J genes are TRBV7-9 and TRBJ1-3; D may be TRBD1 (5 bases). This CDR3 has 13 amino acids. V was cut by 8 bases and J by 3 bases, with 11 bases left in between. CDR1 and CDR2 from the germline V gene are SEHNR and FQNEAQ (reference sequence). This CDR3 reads CASPAGIGNTIYF. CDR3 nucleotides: TGTGCCAGCCCAGCAGGGATTGGAAACACCATATATTTT.

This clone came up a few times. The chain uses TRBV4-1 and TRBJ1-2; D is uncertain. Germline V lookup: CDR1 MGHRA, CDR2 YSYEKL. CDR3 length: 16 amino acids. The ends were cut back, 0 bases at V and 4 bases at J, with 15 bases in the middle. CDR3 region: CASSQDMRSPSYGYTF. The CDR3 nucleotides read TGCGCCAGCAGCCAAGATATGAGGTCCCCATCCTATGGCTACACCTTC.

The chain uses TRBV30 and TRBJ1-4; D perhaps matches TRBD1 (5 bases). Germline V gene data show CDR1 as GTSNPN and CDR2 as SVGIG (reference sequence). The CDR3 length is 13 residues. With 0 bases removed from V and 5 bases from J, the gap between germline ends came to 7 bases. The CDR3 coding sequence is TGTGCCTGGAGTGTACGGGGGAATGAAAAACTGTTTTTT. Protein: CAWSVRGNEKLFF. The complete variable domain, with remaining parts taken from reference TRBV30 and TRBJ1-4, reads SQTIHQWPATLVQPVGSPLSLECTVEGTSNPNLYWYRQAAGRGLQLLFYSVGIGQISSEVPQNLSASRPQDRQFILSSKKLLLSDSGFYLCAWSVRGNEKLFFGSGTQLSVL.

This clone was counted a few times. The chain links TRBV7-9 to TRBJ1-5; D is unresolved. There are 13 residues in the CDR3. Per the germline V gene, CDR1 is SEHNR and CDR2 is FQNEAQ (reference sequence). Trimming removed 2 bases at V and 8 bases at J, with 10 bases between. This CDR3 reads CASSLPDGEPQHF. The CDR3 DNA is TGTGCCAGCAGCTTACCGGACGGGGAGCCCCAGCATTTT.

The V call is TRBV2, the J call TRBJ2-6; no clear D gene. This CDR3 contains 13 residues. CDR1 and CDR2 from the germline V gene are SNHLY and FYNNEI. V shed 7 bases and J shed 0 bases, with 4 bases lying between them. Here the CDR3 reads CASKNSGANVLTF. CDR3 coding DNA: TGTGCCAGCAAAAACTCTGGGGCCAACGTCCTGACTTTC.

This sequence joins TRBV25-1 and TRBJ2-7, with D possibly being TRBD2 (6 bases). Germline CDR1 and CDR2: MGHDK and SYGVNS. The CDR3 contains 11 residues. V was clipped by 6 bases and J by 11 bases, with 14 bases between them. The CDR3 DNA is TGTGCCAGCAGGCGGGAAACGCGGGAGTACTTC. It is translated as CASRRETREYF.